The 23 T cell receptor beta chains in this list originate from one sample, sequenced in a study of Graves' ophthalmopathy and Graves' hyperthyroidism. RNA transcripts served as template for amplifying TCR beta CDR3 sequences. RT-PCR in the first round used HTBI primers; a second-round multiplex PCR followed. From the multiplex PCR reads, TCRdb called clonotypes with MiXCR, one entry per CDR3 protein. The data contain roughly 1.1 million distinct CDR3 sequences, less than 45% of them singletons. Sample: peripheral blood or thyroid tissue (not recorded which). The source of these receptors is an adult man with Graves' hyperthyroidism.

The V and J genes are TRBV29-1 and TRBJ1-2; a weak D match, TRBD1 (5 bases). CDR3 length equals 12 residues. The germline gives CDR1 SQVTM, CDR2 ANQGSEA. V was trimmed by 7 bases and J by 0 bases, leaving 9 bases between them. This chain's CDR3 is CSGDGTNYGYTF. The CDR3 nucleotides are TGCAGCGGGGACGGGACTAACTATGGCTACACCTTC.

Regarding this clonotype: It may be a read error: a sequence one base away is much more abundant. This chain uses TRBV7-3 with TRBJ1-1, with 8 positions matching TRBD1. Germline V CDR1 and CDR2: SGHTA, FQGTGA. The CDR3 spans 16 residues. J gave up 1 base and V 4 bases, and 8 bases lay outside the gene matches. The CDR3: CASSSGQGRANTEAFF. As DNA, the CDR3 is TGTGCCAGCAGCTCAGGACAGGGAAGGGCGAACACTGAAGCTTTCTTT.

The chain carries TRBV7-9 and TRBJ2-5; maybe TRBD1 (6 bases). V shed 6 bases and J shed 7 bases, with 24 bases lying between them. Per the germline V gene, CDR1 is SEHNR and CDR2 is FQNEAQ (reference sequence). This CDR3 is 16 amino acids long. The CDR3 bases are TGTGCCAGCAGTCCCCACGTTTCGTCAGCCAGGGGGACCCAGTACTTC. Its translation is CASSPHVSSARGTQYF.

The chain is built from TRBV28 and TRBJ1-2, with D possibly being TRBD1 (5 bases). V lost 2 bases, J lost 4 bases, and 11 bases lay in between. CDR1 MDHEN and CDR2 SYDVKM come from the germline V gene. The CDR3 covers 14 residues. The chain's CDR3 is CASSLQGGPYGYTF. DNA of the CDR3: TGTGCCAGCAGTTTACAGGGAGGCCCCTATGGCTACACCTTC.

The J gene is TRBJ1-4, the V gene TRBV20-1; D not resolved. The CDR3 has 16 amino acids. V lost 5 bases and J lost 6, with 22 bases in between. CDR1 is DFQATT, CDR2 SNEGSKA, per germline (reference sequence). Here the CDR3 DNA reads TGCAGTGCTCTCGGGAACCTGGACGAGCAGTATGAAAAACTGTTTTTT. It encodes CSALGNLDEQYEKLFF.

This clonotype has a count of ten or more. The chain joins TRBV2 to TRBJ1-5, with D possibly TRBD1 on 5 matching bases. This CDR3 is 15 amino acids long. Germline V gene lookup returns CDR1 SNHLY and CDR2 FYNNEI. With 6 bases removed from V and 4 bases from J, the gap between germline ends came to 16 bases. The CDR3 spells CASSLGAVPNQPQHF. CDR3 nucleotides: TGTGCCAGCAGCCTCGGGGCAGTACCTAATCAGCCCCAGCATTTT.

V and J are TRBV7-2 and TRBJ2-7; 10 bases line up with TRBD2. After removal of 5 bases from V and 0 bases from J, the junction contained 4 bases not matched to a gene. The CDR3 has 15 amino acids. Germline CDR1 and CDR2: SGHTA and FQGNSA. CDR3 in DNA: TGTGCCAGCAGCCCTAGCGGGAGCCCCTCCTACGAGCAGTACTTC. Encoded protein: CASSPSGSPSYEQYF. The variable domain in full, completed from reference TRBV7-2 and TRBJ2-7, reads GAGVSQSPSNKVTEKGKDVELRCDPISGHTALYWYRQSLGQGLEFLIYFQGNSAPDKSGLPSDRFSAERTGGSVSTLTIQRTQQEDSAVYLCASSPSGSPSYEQYFGPGTRLTVT.

This sequence joins TRBV4-3 and TRBJ2-7; 7 nucleotides align to TRBD2. This CDR3 region has 15 residues. Germline-derived CDR1 and CDR2 are LGHNA and YSLEER. The V and J ends lost 3 bases and 3 bases, in that order; junction bases with no gene match: 8. As DNA, the CDR3 is TGCGCCAGCAGCCAGGGCAGCGGGGTGAACTACGAGCAGTACTTC. It yields the protein CASSQGSGVNYEQYF.

The chain carries TRBV20-1 and TRBJ1-5, with D possibly being TRBD1 (6 bases). Trimming cost V 7 bases and J 4 bases, with 11 bases left between them. CDR1 and CDR2 (germline): DFQATT, SNEGSKA (reference sequence). There are 12 residues in the CDR3. CDR3 residues: CSGRGGNQPQHF. CDR3 DNA sequence: TGCAGTGGCCGAGGGGGAAATCAGCCCCAGCATTTT.

This clonotype was picked up many times. CDR3 sequence: CASSQGVGTGELFF. CDR3 DNA sequence: TGCGCCAGCAGCCAAGGAGTGGGAACCGGGGAGCTGTTTTTT. The chain recombines TRBV4-3 with TRBJ2-2; unclear D gene. The CDR3 is 14 residues long. Germline V gene data show CDR1 as LGHNA and CDR2 as YSLEER. The V and J ends lost 1 base and 5 bases respectively, with 8 bases between them.

The chain couples TRBV7-9 to TRBJ2-7; 10 nucleotides match TRBD2. The CDR3 covers 12 residues. Germline loops: CDR1 SEHNR, CDR2 FQNEAQ (reference sequence). The J segment lost 12 bases and the V segment lost 5 bases, leaving 7 bases of the junction unmatched. The DNA of the CDR3 is TGTGCCAGCAGCCGCCTAGCGGGAGTTCTGTACTTC. Translation: CASSRLAGVLYF.

This clonotype came up many times. The germline gene is not matched at one end of the junction; a read error may be the cause. The CDR3 DNA follows: TGCAGCGTGACAGGCTCATCCTCCGAGCAGTACTTC. Translated, it gives CSVTGSSSEQYF. The chain combines TRBV29-1 with TRBJ2-7; a weak D match, TRBD1 (6 bases). The CDR3 spans 12 residues. Per germline, CDR1 SQVTM and CDR2 ANQGSEA.

This clonotype was seen ten or more times. The chain uses TRBV24-1 and TRBJ2-5; D is unresolved. The CDR3 runs to 14 residues. Germline V gene data show CDR1 as KGHDR and CDR2 as SFDVKD. V dropped 3 bases and J dropped 4 bases, with 11 bases sitting between them. Here the CDR3 reads CATSDRAMGETQYF. The CDR3 region has the DNA TGTGCCACCAGTGATCGGGCTATGGGAGAGACCCAGTACTTC.

This clonotype appeared many times. The chain couples TRBV11-2 to TRBJ2-5; D gene unclear. The CDR3 covers 14 residues. The germline V and J ends were trimmed by 4 bases and 5 bases, with 14 bases remaining between them. The germline V gene encodes CDR1 SGHAT and CDR2 FQNNGV. In DNA form, the CDR3 reads TGTGCCAGCAGCTCGATCAGATTCCAGGAGACCCAGTACTTC. Translated, it gives CASSSIRFQETQYF.

This clonotype was detected a few times. The J gene is TRBJ2-7, the V gene TRBV2; TRBD1 aligns across 8 bases. The CDR3 loop spans 13 amino acids. The ends lost 11 bases at V and 3 bases at J; junction bases unmatched: 9. Germline CDR1 SNHLY, CDR2 FYNNEI. The CDR3 coding sequence is TGTGCCGGGGGACAGGTTCCTATCTACGAGCAGTACTTC. Residues: CAGGQVPIYEQYF.

A note on this clonotype: A much larger clone is a single base away; this may be a read error. The chain carries TRBV12-3 or TRBV12-4 and TRBJ2-2, with D perhaps being TRBD1 or TRBD2 (5 bases each). The CDR3 spans 16 residues. This chain's CDR3 is CASSPRGAAVTGELLF. In DNA form, the CDR3 reads TGTGCCAGCAGTCCCCGTGGGGCCGCGGTCACCGGGGAGCTGCTTTTT.

This chain uses TRBV15 with TRBJ1-2, with 9 bases lining up with TRBD1. CDR3 length: 18 residues. Germline CDR1 LNHNV, CDR2 YYDKDF (reference sequence). J gave up 4 bases and V 1 base, and 13 bases lay outside the gene matches. CDR3 sequence: CATSRARAHQDRGYGYTF. CDR3 DNA: TGTGCCACCAGCAGAGCCAGGGCCCACCAGGACAGGGGCTATGGCTACACCTTC.

This clonotype was observed many times. The V call is TRBV12-3 or TRBV12-4, the J call TRBJ2-2; possibly TRBD1 for D (5 bases). Trimming pared 7 bases from V and 3 bases from J, leaving 6 bases between. The CDR3 sequence is 12 residues long. CDR3: CASKGYTGELFF. CDR3 sequence (DNA): TGTGCCAGCAAGGGGTACACCGGGGAGCTGTTTTTT.

The chain joins TRBV29-1 to TRBJ2-5; D may match TRBD1 or TRBD2 (6 bases each). V dropped 3 bases and J dropped 8 bases, with 13 bases sitting between them. Germline CDR1 and CDR2: SQVTM and ANQGSEA. CDR3 length: 12 residues. CDR3 DNA sequence: TGCAGCGTTGATAGGGGGGCTAAAACCCAGTACTTC. Translating gives CSVDRGAKTQYF.

This clonotype was seen a handful of times. The chain carries TRBV25-1 and TRBJ1-1; D possibly corresponds to TRBD1 (5 bases). The CDR3 sequence is 14 residues long. Trimming removed 6 bases at V and 4 bases at J, with 15 bases between. The germline gives CDR1 MGHDK, CDR2 SYGVNS. CDR3 sequence reads: CASRGVGSGTEAFF. CDR3 bases: TGTGCCAGCAGGGGGGTAGGGAGCGGCACTGAAGCTTTCTTT.

This clonotype was observed many times. The J gene is TRBJ2-7, the V gene TRBV9; possible D gene TRBD1, 5 bases. Deletions cut 0 bases from V and 7 bases from J, with 20 bases between. Germline V gene data show CDR1 as SGDLS and CDR2 as YYNGEE. CDR3 length: 16 amino acids. The CDR3 DNA reads TGTGCCAGCAGCGTAGCGTCCGGGCAGGGTCTAGAAGAGCAGTACTTC. It specifies CASSVASGQGLEEQYF. Combining the CDR3 with reference TRBV9 and TRBJ2-7 gives the whole variable domain DSGVTQTPKHLITATGQRVTLRCSPRSGDLSVYWYQQSLDQGLQFLIQYYNGEERAKGNILERFSAQQFPDLHSELNLSSLELGDSALYFCASSVASGQGLEEQYFGPGTRLTVT.

This clonotype was picked up many times. V and J are TRBV20-1 and TRBJ2-5; D is ambiguous. Germline V gene sequence: CDR1 DFQATT, CDR2 SNEGSKA (reference sequence). V was cut by 1 base and J by 5 bases, with 5 bases left in between. The CDR3 has 11 amino acids. The CDR3 DNA is TGCAGTGCTAGAGGCCGGGAGACCCAGTACTTC. Translating gives CSARGRETQYF.

This rearrangement joins TRBV5-1 to TRBJ1-2, with a tentative D call TRBD1 (5 bases). This CDR3 is 12 amino acids long. Germline V gene sequence: CDR1 SGHRS, CDR2 YFSETQ. V dropped 5 bases and J dropped 3 bases, with 8 bases sitting between them. CDR3 sequence (DNA): TGCGCCAGCAGGGAGACAGACTATGGCTACACCTTC. This sequence encodes CASRETDYGYTF.